The present entry profiles one T cell receptor (beta chain) with its context. Its antigen is still unknown. This specimen belongs to a study of shared clonotypes between healthy human individuals. As for the study in general: Researchers assigned three CD4 naive, three CD4 memory, two CD8 naive and one CD8 memory plate to each donor.

Study results and caveats: Rarefaction revealed incomplete sorted-subset sequencing despite large depth.

The assay ran at deep level. The repertoire was sequenced with immunoSEQ multiplex PCR; TCRdb's copy has only in-frame clones and lacks some. The repertoire holds about 2.1 million clones, just under 95% seen once, with about 1.7% in the top ten. The CDR3 runs to 13 residues. Trimming removed 4 bases from V and 5 bases from J, with 11 bases in between. Germline loops: CDR1 SEHNR, CDR2 FQNEAQ (reference sequence). Naive CD8 cells comprised CD45RO-negative, CCR7-positively selected cells, excluding terminally differentiated effector memory CD45RA+ cells. The sequenced sample consisted of naive CD8+ T cells from PBMCs. The receptor comes from a man between 18 and 35 years old in good health. Some clones in this sample may be carry-over from other donors' samples. The rearrangement links TRBV7-9 to TRBJ1-1; possibly TRBD1 for D (5 bases). In nucleotides, the CDR3 is TGTGCCAGCAGCTCCAGGGATTCTACTGAAGCTTTCTTT. Amino acids: CASSSRDSTEAFF.